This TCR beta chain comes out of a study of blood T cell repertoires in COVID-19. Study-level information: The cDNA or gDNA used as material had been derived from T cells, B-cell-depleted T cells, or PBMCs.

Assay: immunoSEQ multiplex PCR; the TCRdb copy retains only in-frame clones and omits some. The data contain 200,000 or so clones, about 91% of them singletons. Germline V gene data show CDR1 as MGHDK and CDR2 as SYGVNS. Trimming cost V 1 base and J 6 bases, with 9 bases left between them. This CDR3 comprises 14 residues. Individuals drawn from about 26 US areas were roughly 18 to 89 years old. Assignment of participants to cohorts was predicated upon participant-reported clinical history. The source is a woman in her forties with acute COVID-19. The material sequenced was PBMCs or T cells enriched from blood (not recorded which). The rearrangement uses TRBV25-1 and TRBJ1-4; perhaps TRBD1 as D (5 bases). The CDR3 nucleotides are TGTGCCAGCAGTGAATCGGGGGGGTATGAAAAACTGTTTTTT. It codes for CASSESGGYEKLFF.